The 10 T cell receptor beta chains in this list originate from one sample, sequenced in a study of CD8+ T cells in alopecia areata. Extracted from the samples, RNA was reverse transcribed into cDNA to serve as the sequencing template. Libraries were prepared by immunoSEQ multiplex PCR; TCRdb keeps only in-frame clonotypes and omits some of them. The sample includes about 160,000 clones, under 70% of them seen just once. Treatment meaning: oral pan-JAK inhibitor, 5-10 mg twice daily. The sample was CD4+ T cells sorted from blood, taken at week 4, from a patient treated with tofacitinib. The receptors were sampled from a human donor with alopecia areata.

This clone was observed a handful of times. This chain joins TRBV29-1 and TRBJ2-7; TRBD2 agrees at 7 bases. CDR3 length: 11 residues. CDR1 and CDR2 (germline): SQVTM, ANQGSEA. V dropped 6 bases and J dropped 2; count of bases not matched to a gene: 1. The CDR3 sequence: CSVAGTYEQYF. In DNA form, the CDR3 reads TGCAGCGTAGCGGGGACCTACGAGCAGTACTTC.

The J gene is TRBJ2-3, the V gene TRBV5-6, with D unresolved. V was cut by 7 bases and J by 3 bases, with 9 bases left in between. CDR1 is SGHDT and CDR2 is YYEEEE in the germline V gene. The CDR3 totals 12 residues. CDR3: CASGLRTDTQYF. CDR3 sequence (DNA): TGTGCCAGCGGCCTGAGGACAGATACGCAGTATTTT.

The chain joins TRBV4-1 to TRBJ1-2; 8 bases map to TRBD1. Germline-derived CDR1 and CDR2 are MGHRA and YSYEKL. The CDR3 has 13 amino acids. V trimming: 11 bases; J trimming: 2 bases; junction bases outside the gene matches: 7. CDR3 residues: CAVRDRLNYGYTF. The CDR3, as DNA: TGCGCCGTCCGGGACAGGCTAAACTATGGCTACACCTTC.

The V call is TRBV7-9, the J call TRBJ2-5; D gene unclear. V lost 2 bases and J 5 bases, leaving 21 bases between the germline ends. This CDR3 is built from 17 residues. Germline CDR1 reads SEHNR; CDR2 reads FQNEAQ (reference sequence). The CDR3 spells CASSLLAPDKYWETQYF. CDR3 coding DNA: TGTGCCAGCAGCTTATTGGCCCCCGACAAGTATTGGGAGACCCAGTACTTC.

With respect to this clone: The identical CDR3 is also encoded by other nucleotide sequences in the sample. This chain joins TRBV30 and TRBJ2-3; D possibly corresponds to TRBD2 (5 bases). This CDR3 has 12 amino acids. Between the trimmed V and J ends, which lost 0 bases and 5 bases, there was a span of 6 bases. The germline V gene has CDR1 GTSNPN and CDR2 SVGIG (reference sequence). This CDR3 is CAWSVGRDTQYF. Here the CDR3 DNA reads TGTGCCTGGAGTGTAGGGAGAGATACGCAGTATTTT.

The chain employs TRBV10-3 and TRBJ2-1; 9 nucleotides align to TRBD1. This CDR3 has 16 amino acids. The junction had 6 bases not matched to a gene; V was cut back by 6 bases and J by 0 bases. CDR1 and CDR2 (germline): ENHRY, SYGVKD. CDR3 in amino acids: CAIRAGTGSSYNEQFF. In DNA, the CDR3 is TGTGCCATCAGGGCCGGGACAGGGAGCTCCTACAATGAGCAGTTCTTC.

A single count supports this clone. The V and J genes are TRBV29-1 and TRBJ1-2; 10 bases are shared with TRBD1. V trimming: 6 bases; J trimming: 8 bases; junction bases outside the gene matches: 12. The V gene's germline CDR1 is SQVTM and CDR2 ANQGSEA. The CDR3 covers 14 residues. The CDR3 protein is CSVLGDRGLDGYTF. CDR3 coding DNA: TGCAGCGTCCTCGGGGACAGGGGATTGGACGGCTACACCTTC.

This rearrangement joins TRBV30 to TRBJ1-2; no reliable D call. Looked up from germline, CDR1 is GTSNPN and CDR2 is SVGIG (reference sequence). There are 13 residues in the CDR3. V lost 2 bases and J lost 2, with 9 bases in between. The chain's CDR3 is CAWSRIPNYGYTF. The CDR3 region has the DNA TGTGCCTGGAGTCGGATTCCAAACTATGGCTACACCTTC. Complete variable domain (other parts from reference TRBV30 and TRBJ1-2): SQTIHQWPATLVQPVGSPLSLECTVEGTSNPNLYWYRQAAGRGLQLLFYSVGIGQISSEVPQNLSASRPQDRQFILSSKKLLLSDSGFYLCAWSRIPNYGYTFGSGTRLTVV.

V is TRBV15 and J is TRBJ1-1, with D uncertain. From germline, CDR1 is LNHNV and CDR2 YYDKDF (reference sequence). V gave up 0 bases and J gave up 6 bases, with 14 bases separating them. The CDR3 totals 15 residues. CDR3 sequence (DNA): TGTGCCACCAGCAGAGATTTAATCCGGATACCTGAAGCTTTCTTT. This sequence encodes CATSRDLIRIPEAFF.

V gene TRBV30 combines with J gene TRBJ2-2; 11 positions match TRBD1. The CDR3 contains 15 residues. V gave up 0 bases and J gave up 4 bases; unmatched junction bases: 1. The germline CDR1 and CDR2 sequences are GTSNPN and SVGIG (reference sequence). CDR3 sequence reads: CAWSVGQGATGELFF. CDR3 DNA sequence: TGTGCCTGGAGTGTAGGACAGGGGGCCACCGGGGAGCTGTTTTTT. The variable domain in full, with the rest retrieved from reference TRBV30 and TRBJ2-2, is SQTIHQWPATLVQPVGSPLSLECTVEGTSNPNLYWYRQAAGRGLQLLFYSVGIGQISSEVPQNLSASRPQDRQFILSSKKLLLSDSGFYLCAWSVGQGATGELFFGEGSRLTVL.